This T cell receptor (beta chain) stems from a study of cytomegalovirus exposure and HLA in healthy donors. This clone was seen a few times. This PCR relied on a set of 60 Vbeta primers and 13 Jbeta primers. Clones were sequenced by immunoSEQ multiplex PCR, and TCRdb holds only the in-frame ones, with some missing. This sample has roughly 200,000 clones, with 80% to 90% found just once. Germline CDR1 SGHVS, CDR2 FQNEAQ. The V segment lost 6 bases and the J segment 3 bases; nucleotides outside the gene matches: 8. The CDR3 is made up of 14 amino acids. The chain employs TRBV7-8 and TRBJ2-7, with TRBD1 matching over 7 bases. Material: PBMCs. The source is a woman in her 30s in good health and CMV-seronegative. CDR3 sequence (DNA): TGTGCCAGCAGTGTCCAGGGGGATGTCTACGAGCAGTACTTC. It codes for CASSVQGDVYEQYF.